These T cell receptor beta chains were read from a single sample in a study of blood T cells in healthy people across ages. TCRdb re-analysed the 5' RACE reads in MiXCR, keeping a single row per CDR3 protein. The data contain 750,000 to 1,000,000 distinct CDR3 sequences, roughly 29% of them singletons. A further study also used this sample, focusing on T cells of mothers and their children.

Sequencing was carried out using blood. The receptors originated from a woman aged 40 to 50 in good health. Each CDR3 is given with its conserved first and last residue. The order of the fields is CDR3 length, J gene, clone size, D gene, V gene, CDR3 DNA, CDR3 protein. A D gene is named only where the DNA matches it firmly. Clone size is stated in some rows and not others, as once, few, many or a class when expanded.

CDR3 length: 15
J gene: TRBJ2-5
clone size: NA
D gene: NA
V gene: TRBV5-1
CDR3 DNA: TGCGCCAGCAGCTTGGGGTATTCTGGGGAAGAGACCCAGTACTTC
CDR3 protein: CASSLGYSGEETQYF

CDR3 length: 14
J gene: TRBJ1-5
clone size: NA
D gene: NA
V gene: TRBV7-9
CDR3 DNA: TGTGCCAGCAGCTTAGAGGCTTACAATCAGCCCCAGCATTTT
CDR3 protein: CASSLEAYNQPQHF

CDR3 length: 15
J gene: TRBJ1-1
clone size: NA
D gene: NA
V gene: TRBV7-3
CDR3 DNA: TGTGCCAGCAGCCCGTGGGGGGGGCGCGGCACTGAAGCTTTCTTT
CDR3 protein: CASSPWGGRGTEAFF

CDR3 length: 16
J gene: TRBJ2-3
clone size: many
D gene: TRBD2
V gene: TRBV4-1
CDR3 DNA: TGCGCCAGCAGCCGTAGGACTAGCGGGGTATCAGATACGCAGTATTTT
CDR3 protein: CASSRRTSGVSDTQYF

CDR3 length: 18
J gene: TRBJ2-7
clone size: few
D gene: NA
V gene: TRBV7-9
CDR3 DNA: TGTGCCAGCAGCTCCGACAGGGTTCGGGGGTGGTCATCCTACGAGCAGTACTTC
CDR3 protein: CASSSDRVRGWSSYEQYF

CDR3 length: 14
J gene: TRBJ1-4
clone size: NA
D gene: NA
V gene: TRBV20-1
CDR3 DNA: TGCAGTGCTAGACGGGGCCGAAGCGATGAAAAACTGTTTTTT
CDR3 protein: CSARRGRSDEKLFF

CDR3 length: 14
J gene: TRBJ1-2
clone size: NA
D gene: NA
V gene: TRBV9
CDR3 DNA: TGTGCCAGCAGCCCCCAGGCAGGGCGGGTCGGCTACACCTTC
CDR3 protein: CASSPQAGRVGYTF

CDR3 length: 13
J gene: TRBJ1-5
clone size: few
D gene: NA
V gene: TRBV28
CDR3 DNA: TGTGCCAGCGAACAGGGTCGCAATCAGCCCCAGCATTTT
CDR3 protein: CASEQGRNQPQHF

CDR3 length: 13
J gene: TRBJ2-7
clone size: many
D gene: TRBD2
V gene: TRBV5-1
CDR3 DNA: TGCGCCAGCAGACTAGCGGGGGGGCTCGAGCAGTACTTC
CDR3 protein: CASRLAGGLEQYF

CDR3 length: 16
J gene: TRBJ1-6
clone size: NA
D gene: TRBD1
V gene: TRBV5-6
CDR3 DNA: TGTGCCAGCAGCTGGGGACAGGGAACCTATAATTCACCCCTCCACTTT
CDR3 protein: CASSWGQGTYNSPLHF

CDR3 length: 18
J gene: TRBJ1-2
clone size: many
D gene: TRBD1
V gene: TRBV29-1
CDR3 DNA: TGCAGCGTTGTACCCGGACAGGGAACTTCCGATAGAAGCTATGGCTACACCTTC
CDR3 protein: CSVVPGQGTSDRSYGYTF

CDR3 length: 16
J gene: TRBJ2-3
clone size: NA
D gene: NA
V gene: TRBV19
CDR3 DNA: TGTGCCAGTAGTATAGAAGCGGATTTCAACCCGGATACGCAGTATTTT
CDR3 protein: CASSIEADFNPDTQYF

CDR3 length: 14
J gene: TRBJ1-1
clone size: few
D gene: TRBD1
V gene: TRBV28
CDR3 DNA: TGTGCCAGCAGTGGGACAGGGGGCTGGACTGAAGCTTTCTTT
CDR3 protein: CASSGTGGWTEAFF

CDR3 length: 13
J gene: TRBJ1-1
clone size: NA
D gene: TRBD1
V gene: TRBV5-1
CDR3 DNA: TGCGCCAGCAGCTTCCGGACAGGGGATGAAGCTTTCTTT
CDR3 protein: CASSFRTGDEAFF

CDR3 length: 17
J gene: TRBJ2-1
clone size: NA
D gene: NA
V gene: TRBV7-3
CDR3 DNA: TGTGCCAGCAGCCTCCGGACAGGTGGGGGGAGGTACAATGAGCGGTTCTTC
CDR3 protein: CASSLRTGGGRYNERFF

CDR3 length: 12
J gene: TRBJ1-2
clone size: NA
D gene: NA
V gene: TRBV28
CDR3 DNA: TGTGCCAGCAGTCCCCTAAGAAGGGGCTACACCTTC
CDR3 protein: CASSPLRRGYTF

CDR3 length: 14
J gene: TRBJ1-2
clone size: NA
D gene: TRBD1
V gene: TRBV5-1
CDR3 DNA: TGCGCCAGCAGCCTGACAGGGGAGTTAATTGGCTACACCTTC
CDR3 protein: CASSLTGELIGYTF

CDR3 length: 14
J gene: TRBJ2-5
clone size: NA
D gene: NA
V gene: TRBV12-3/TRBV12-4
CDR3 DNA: TGTGCCAGCAGTTTGTGGCAGTCCTTAGGGACCCAGTACTTC
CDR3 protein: CASSLWQSLGTQYF

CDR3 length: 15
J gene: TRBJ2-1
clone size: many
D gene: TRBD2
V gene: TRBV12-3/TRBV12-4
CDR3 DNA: TGTGCCAGCAGTTTGGCGCGGGGGGTCTACAATGAGCAGTTCTTC
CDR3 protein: CASSLARGVYNEQFF

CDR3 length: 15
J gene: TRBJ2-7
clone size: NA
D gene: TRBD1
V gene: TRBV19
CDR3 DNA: TGTGCCAGTAGTGCCGGGACAGGGGACCACTACGAGCAGTACTTC
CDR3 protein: CASSAGTGDHYEQYF

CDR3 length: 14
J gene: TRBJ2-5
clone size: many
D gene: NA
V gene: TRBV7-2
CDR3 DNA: TGTGCCAGCAGCTTACAGGGGGGCTCAGAGACCCAGTACTTC
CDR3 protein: CASSLQGGSETQYF

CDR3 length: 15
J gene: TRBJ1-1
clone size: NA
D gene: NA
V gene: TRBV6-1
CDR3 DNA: TGTGTCGGCACATTCTTGGGGACCAGTGACCGGGGGGCTTTCTTT
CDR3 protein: CVGTFLGTSDRGAFF

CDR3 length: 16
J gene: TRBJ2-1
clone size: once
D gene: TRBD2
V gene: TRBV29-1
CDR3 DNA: TGCAGCGTTGATTCCGGACTAGCAATCTCCTACAATGAGCAGTTCTTC
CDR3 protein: CSVDSGLAISYNEQFF

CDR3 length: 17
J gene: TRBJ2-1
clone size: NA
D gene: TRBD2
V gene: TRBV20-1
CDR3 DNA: TGCAGTGCTAGAGATCGGTTACTAGCGGGGGCGAACAATGAGCAGTTCTTC
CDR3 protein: CSARDRLLAGANNEQFF